The 12 T cell receptor beta chains presented below share a single source sample, sequenced in a study of Ad26.COV2.S vaccination and SARS-CoV-2 variants. The data were produced by immunoSEQ multiplex PCR, yet TCRdb's version contains in-frame clones alone and is incomplete. The sample lists about 400,000 clones, around 91% seen once, with approximately 1.9% in the top ten. Treatment of the sample: 15 to 20 received Ad26.COV2.S at low or high dose, single or two shots; roughly five received placebo; per-sample allocation not given. Collection of the samples took place on day 63 after the first injection of vaccine or placebo. The sequencing here drew on peripheral blood, taken in a trial of Ad26.COV2.S vaccine versus placebo. These receptors were taken from a person aged 18-65 years who received the Ad26.COV2.S COVID-19 vaccine or a placebo.

This chain links TRBV4-1 with TRBJ1-6; the match to TRBD1 covers 8 bases. The CDR3 runs 15 residues. V trimming: 4 bases; J trimming: 6 bases; junction bases outside the gene matches: 5. Germline CDR1 and CDR2: MGHRA and YSYEKL. CDR3: CASSLHTGGNSPLHF. CDR3 nucleotide sequence: TGCGCCAGCAGCCTCCACACAGGGGGTAATTCACCCCTCCACTTT.

The rearrangement joins TRBV5-1 to TRBJ2-1; 10 bases match TRBD2. Germline CDR1 is SGHRS and CDR2 is YFSETQ. The CDR3 contains 15 residues. V shed 4 bases, J shed 3 bases, and the junction held 4 bases outside the gene matches. The CDR3 DNA is TGCGCCAGCAGCCAAGCGGGAGGGCTCTACAATGAGCAGTTCTTC. This gives the protein CASSQAGGLYNEQFF. The full variable domain, completed using reference TRBV5-1 and TRBJ2-1, is KAGVTQTPRYLIKTRGQQVTLSCSPISGHRSVSWYQQTPGQGLQFLFEYFSETQRNKGNFPGRFSGRQFSNSRSEMNVSTLELGDSALYLCASSQAGGLYNEQFFGPGTRLTVL.

The chain uses TRBV24-1 and TRBJ2-1; TRBD1 matches 9 bases. V was clipped by 3 bases and J by 7 bases; unmatched bases: 9. The CDR3 spans 16 residues. Germline V lookup: CDR1 KGHDR, CDR2 SFDVKD. This CDR3 reads CATSDARDRVRNEQFF. CDR3 nucleotides: TGTGCCACCAGTGATGCCCGGGACAGGGTAAGGAATGAGCAGTTCTTC.

The V call is TRBV18, the J call TRBJ1-1; D perhaps matches TRBD1 (6 bases). This CDR3 contains 14 residues. Germline loops: CDR1 KGHSH, CDR2 LQKENI. V lost 1 base, J lost 4 bases, and 10 bases lay in between. The chain's CDR3 is CASSPQTRGTEAFF. CDR3 sequence (DNA): TGTGCCAGCTCACCACAAACCAGGGGCACTGAAGCTTTCTTT.

The chain joins TRBV7-2 to TRBJ2-7, with a tentative D call TRBD1 (6 bases). V was clipped by 3 bases and J by 5 bases, with 14 bases between them. From germline, CDR1 is SGHTA and CDR2 FQGNSA. The CDR3 has 14 residues. DNA of the CDR3: TGTGCCAGCAGCTTCGCAGGGGATCCCCACGAGCAGTACTTC. Amino acids: CASSFAGDPHEQYF.

This clone was detected only once. Additional DNA sequences in this sample encode the identical CDR3. The chain couples TRBV5-1 to TRBJ2-5, with TRBD2 identical over 7 bases. This CDR3 has 12 amino acids. V lost 4 bases to trimming and J lost 4 bases; unmatched junction nucleotides: 1. CDR1 and CDR2 from the germline V gene are SGHRS and YFSETQ. The CDR3 spells CASSPGGETQYF. CDR3 bases: TGCGCCAGCAGCCCGGGGGGAGAGACCCAGTACTTC.

This chain connects TRBV10-3 to TRBJ2-2; the match to TRBD2 covers 15 bases. The CDR3 contains 18 residues. J was trimmed by 7 bases and V by 5 bases; bases with no gene match: 11. The germline CDR1 and CDR2 sequences are ENHRY and SYGVKD. CDR3 loop: CAISSQGLAGGGVGELFF. The DNA of the CDR3 is TGTGCCATCAGTAGCCAAGGACTAGCGGGAGGGGGCGTCGGGGAGCTGTTTTTT.

The chain has TRBV3-1 (or the pseudogene TRBV3-2) and TRBJ2-3; maybe TRBD2 (6 bases). CDR3 length equals 14 residues. Trimming pared 3 bases from V and 0 bases from J, leaving 7 bases between. Germline V lookup: CDR1 LGHDT, CDR2 YNNKEL (reference sequence). CDR3 nucleotide sequence: TGTGCCAGCAGCCAGGGACTGAGCACAGATACGCAGTATTTT. Amino acid sequence: CASSQGLSTDTQYF.

The chain carries TRBV4-1 and TRBJ1-5; 7 bases fit TRBD1. Germline CDR1 is MGHRA and CDR2 is YSYEKL. The CDR3 covers 15 residues. Trimming took 1 base from V and 2 from J; bases not matched to a gene: 2. The CDR3 coding sequence is TGCGCCAGCAGCCAAGGCAGGGGGGGCAATCAGCCCCAGCATTTT. Translated: CASSQGRGGNQPQHF.

There are a few counts of this clone. The rearrangement joins TRBV4-1 to TRBJ2-7; D ambiguous. Trimming took 4 bases from V and 1 from J, leaving 11 bases between them. The germline V gene has CDR1 MGHRA and CDR2 YSYEKL. This CDR3 comprises 14 residues. The CDR3 DNA reads TGCGCCAGCAGCCTTCGGACCGGTTCCTACGAGCAGTACTTC. Its protein product is CASSLRTGSYEQYF.

CDR3 DNA sequence: TGTGCCAGCAGGTTTCAGGGTGATAATGAAAAACTGTTTTTT. Protein product: CASRFQGDNEKLFF. The V gene is TRBV6-5, the J gene TRBJ1-4, with a weak D call TRBD1 (5 bases). CDR1 and CDR2 (germline): MNHEY, SVGAGI. The CDR3 loop spans 14 amino acids. V shed 6 bases and J shed 4 bases, with 12 bases lying between them.

This clone was seen once. The rearrangement links TRBV15 to TRBJ2-7; 8 positions match TRBD1. This CDR3 comprises 13 residues. The germline V gene encodes CDR1 LNHNV and CDR2 YYDKDF (reference sequence). The J segment lost 5 bases and the V segment lost 5 bases, leaving 5 bases of the junction unmatched. The CDR3 spells CATSAGQGDEQYF. The DNA for the CDR3 is TGTGCCACCAGCGCTGGACAGGGAGACGAGCAGTACTTC.